The clone carrying this TCR beta chain was counted many times. Its antigen is as yet unknown. V gave up 6 bases and J gave up 8 bases, with 22 bases separating them. The germline V gene has CDR1 SGHTA and CDR2 FQGTGA. The CDR3 covers 15 residues. TCRdb re-analyzed the PCR reads using MiXCR. The repertoire holds some 19,000 clones, with 20% as singletons. The data originate from a study of metastatic and nonmetastatic thyroid tumors. Study-wide results and limits: A significant increase in TCR beta diversity was reportedly seen in malignant thyroid tumors relative to benign nodules, in blood and tumor.

Ahead of thyroid surgery, no patient had received treatment of any kind. Material for sequencing was blood. The chain is built from TRBV7-3 and TRBJ1-2, with D perhaps TRBD1 (5 bases). The origin of this receptor is a female donor with papillary thyroid cancer or a benign thyroid nodule (not recorded which). Some clones in this sample may be carry-over from other donors' samples. The CDR3 DNA is TGTGCCAGCAGACACACCACGGGGCCACCGGGCGGCTACACCTTC. Amino acid sequence: CASRHTTGPPGGYTF.